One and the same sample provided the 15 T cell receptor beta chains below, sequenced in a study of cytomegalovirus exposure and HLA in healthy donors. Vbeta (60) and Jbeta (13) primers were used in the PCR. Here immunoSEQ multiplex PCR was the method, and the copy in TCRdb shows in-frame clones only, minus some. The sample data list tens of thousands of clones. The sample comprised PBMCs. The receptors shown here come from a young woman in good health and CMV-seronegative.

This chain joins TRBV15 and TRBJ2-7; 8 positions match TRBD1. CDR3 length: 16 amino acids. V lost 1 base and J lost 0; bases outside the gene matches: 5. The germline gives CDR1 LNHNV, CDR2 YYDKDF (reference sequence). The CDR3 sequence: CATSRVGQGFSYEQYF. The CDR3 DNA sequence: TGTGCCACCAGCAGAGTTGGACAGGGATTCTCCTACGAGCAGTACTTC.

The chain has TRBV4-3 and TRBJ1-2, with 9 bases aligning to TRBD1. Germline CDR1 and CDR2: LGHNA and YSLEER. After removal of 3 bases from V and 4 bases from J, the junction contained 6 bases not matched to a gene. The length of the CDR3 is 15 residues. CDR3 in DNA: TGCGCCAGCAGCCAGGGTACAGGGGGCGGCTATGGCTACACCTTC. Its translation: CASSQGTGGGYGYTF.

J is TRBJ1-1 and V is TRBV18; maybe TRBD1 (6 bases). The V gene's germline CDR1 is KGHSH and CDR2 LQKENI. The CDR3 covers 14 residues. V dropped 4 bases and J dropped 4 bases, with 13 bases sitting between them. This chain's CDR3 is CASSLSDRPTEAFF. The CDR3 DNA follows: TGTGCCAGCTCACTATCCGACAGGCCCACTGAAGCTTTCTTT.

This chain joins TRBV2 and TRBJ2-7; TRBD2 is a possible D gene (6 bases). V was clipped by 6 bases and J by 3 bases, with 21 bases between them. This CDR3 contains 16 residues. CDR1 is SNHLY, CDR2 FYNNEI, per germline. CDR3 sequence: CASSALHGGANYEQYF. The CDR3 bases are TGTGCCAGCAGCGCCCTTCATGGCGGGGCGAACTACGAGCAGTACTTC.

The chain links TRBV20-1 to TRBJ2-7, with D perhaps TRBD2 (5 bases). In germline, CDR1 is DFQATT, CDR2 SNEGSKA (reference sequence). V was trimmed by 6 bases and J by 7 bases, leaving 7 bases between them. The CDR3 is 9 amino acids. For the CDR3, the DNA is TGCAGTGCCGGCGGGGAGCAGTACTTC. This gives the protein CSAGGEQYF.

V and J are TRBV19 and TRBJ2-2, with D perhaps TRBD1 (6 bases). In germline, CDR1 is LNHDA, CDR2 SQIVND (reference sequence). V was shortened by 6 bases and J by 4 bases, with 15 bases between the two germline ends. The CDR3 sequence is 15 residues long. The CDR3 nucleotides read TGTGCCAGTAGCAAAACAGGGTTTGGCACCGGGGAGCTGTTTTTT. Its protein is CASSKTGFGTGELFF.

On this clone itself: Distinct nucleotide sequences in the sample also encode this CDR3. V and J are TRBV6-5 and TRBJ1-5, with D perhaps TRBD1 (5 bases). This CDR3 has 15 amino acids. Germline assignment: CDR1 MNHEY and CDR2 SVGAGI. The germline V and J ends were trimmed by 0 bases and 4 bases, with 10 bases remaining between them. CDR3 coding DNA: TGTGCCAGCAGTTACTCCGGTCAGGGTAATCAGCCCCAGCATTTT. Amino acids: CASSYSGQGNQPQHF.

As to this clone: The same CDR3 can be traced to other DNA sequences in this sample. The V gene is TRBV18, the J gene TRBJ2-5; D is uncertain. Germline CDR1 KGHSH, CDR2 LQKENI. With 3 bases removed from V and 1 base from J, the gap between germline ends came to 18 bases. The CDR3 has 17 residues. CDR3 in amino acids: CASSPILSTEIQETQYF. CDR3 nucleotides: TGTGCCAGCTCACCCATTCTGAGTACGGAGATCCAAGAGACCCAGTACTTC. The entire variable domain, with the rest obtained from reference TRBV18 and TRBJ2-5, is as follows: NAGVMQNPRHLVRRRGQEARLRCSPMKGHSHVYWYRQLPEEGLKFMVYLQKENIIDESGMPKERFSAEFPKEGPSILRIQQVVRGDSAAYFCASSPILSTEIQETQYFGPGTRLLVL.

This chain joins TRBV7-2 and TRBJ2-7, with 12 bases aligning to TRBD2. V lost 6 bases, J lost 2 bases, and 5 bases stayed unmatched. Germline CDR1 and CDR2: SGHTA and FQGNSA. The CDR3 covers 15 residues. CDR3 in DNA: TGTGCCAGCAGACCGACTAGCGGGGGTACCTACGAGCAGTACTTC. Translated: CASRPTSGGTYEQYF.

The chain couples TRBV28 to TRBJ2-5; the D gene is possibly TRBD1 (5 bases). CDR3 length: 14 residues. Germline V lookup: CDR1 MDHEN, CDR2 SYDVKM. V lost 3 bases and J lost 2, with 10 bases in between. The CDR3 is CASSFAGPQETQYF. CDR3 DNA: TGTGCCAGCAGTTTTGCAGGGCCTCAAGAGACCCAGTACTTC.

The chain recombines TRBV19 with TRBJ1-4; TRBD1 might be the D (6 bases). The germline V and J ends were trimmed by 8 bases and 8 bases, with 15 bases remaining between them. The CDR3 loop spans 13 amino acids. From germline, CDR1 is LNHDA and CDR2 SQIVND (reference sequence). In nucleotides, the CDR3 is TGTGCCAGTGCTCGACAGGTAGACGAAAAACTGTTTTTT. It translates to CASARQVDEKLFF. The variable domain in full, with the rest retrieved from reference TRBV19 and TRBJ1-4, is DGGITQSPKYLFRKEGQNVTLSCEQNLNHDAMYWYRQDPGQGLRLIYYSQIVNDFQKGDIAEGYSVSREKKESFPLTVTSAQKNPTAFYLCASARQVDEKLFFGSGTQLSVL.

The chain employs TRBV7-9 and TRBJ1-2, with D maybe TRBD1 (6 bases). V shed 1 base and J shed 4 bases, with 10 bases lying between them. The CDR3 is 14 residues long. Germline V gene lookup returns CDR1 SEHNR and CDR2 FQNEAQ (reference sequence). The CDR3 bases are TGTGCCAGCAGCTTAGTTGCAGGGGTCTATGGCTACACCTTC. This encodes CASSLVAGVYGYTF.

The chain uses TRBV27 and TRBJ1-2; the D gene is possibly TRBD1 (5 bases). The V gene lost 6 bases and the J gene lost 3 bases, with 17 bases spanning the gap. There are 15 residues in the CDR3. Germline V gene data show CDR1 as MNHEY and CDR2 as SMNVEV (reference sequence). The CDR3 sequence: CASSEYQGTDYGYTF. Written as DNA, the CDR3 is TGTGCCAGCAGCGAGTACCAGGGTACCGACTATGGCTACACCTTC.

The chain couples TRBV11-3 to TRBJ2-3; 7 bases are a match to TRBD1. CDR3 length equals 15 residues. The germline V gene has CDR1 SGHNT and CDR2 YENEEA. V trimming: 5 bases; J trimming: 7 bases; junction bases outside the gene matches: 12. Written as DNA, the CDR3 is TGTGCCAGCAGCCCACGACAGGGCCGCGGACATACGCAGTATTTT. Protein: CASSPRQGRGHTQYF. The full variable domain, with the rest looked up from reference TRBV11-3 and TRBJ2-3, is EAGVVQSPRYKIIEKKQPVAFWCNPISGHNTLYWYLQNLGQGPELLIRYENEEAVDDSQLPKDRFSAERLKGVDSTLKIQPAELGDSAVYLCASSPRQGRGHTQYFGPGTRLTVL.

This CDR3 is CASKGGPNTGELFF. Here the CDR3 DNA reads TGTGCCAGTAAGGGCGGGCCGAACACCGGGGAGCTGTTTTTT. The chain recombines TRBV19 with TRBJ2-2, with D tentatively TRBD2 (5 bases). Germline CDR1 reads LNHDA; CDR2 reads SQIVND (reference sequence). V was clipped by 7 bases and J by 0 bases, with 9 bases between them. CDR3 length: 14 residues.